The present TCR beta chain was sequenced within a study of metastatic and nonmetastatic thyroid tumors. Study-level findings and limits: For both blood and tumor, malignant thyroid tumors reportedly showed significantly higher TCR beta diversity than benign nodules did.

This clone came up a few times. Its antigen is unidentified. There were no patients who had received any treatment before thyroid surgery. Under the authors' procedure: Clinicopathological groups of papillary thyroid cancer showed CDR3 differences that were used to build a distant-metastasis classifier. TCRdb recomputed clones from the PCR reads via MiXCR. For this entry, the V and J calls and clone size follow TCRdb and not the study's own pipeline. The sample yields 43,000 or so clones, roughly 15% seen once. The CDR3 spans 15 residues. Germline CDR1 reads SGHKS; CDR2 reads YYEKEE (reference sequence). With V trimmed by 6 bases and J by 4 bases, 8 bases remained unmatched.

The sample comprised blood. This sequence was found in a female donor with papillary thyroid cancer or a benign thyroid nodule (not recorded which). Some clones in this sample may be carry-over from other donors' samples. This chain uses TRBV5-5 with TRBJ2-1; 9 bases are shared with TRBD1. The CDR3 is CASTWAGTGYNEQFF. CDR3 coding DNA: TGTGCCAGCACCTGGGCCGGGACAGGGTACAATGAGCAGTTCTTC. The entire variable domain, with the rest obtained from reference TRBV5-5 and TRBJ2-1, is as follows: DAGVTQSPTHLIKTRGQQVTLRCSPISGHKSVSWYQQVLGQGPQFIFQYYEKEERGRGNFPDRFSARQFPNYSSELNVNALLLGDSALYLCASTWAGTGYNEQFFGPGTRLTVL.